This T cell receptor beta chain comes out of a study of cytomegalovirus exposure and HLA in healthy donors. Clones were read by immunoSEQ multiplex PCR, and TCRdb kept only the in-frame ones, dropping some. The sample carries about 160,000 clones, 89% recorded once. This CDR3 has 14 amino acids. The V gene's germline CDR1 is GTSNPN and CDR2 SVGIG (reference sequence). The V end lost 2 bases, the J end lost 5 bases, and 16 bases lay between the germline ends. Sequencing used PBMCs. The chain is built from TRBV30 and TRBJ2-7; perhaps TRBD1 as D (6 bases). The sequence was collected from a man aged 18 to 30 in good health and CMV-seropositive. The CDR3 is CAWSPSIQGNEQYF. In DNA form, the CDR3 reads TGTGCCTGGAGTCCCTCTATCCAGGGGAACGAGCAGTACTTC. Drawing the rest from reference TRBV30 and TRBJ2-7, the complete variable domain is SQTIHQWPATLVQPVGSPLSLECTVEGTSNPNLYWYRQAAGRGLQLLFYSVGIGQISSEVPQNLSASRPQDRQFILSSKKLLLSDSGFYLCAWSPSIQGNEQYFGPGTRLTVT.